Below, 25 T cell receptor beta chains from the same sample are listed, as sequenced in a study of blood T cell repertoires in COVID-19 (dated by TCRdb to 2019 to 2021). The method was the immunoSEQ multiplex PCR assay. This immuneACCESS table, as held by TCRdb, lists in-frame sequences with V and J called but not all clones. Of the missing ones, under half trace to an unresolved V gene in checked studies; the others have no known cause. Here the sample has 200,000 to 300,000 clones; around 88% occur a single time. The ten top clones hold 4.1% of the sample. What was sequenced was PBMCs or T cells enriched from blood (not recorded which). Receptor source: a young woman who had recovered from COVID-19.

The chain has TRBV28 and TRBJ2-7; a possible D gene is TRBD2 (5 bases). The CDR3 is 14 residues long. The V end was cut by 7 bases, the J end by 1 base, with 14 bases between. The V gene's germline CDR1 is MDHEN and CDR2 SYDVKM. The CDR3 region has the DNA TGTGCCAGCAAGAAGGGAGATTTATCCTACGAGCAGTACTTC. It encodes CASKKGDLSYEQYF.

This rearrangement joins TRBV14 to TRBJ2-1, with 9 bases lining up with TRBD1. From germline, CDR1 is SGHDN and CDR2 FVKESK. V lost 4 bases and J lost 1; bases outside the gene matches: 11. This CDR3 has 18 residues. The DNA of the CDR3 is TGTGCCAGCAGCCGACGTTCGGGACAGGGCCGATCCTACAATGAGCAGTTCTTC. Encoded protein: CASSRRSGQGRSYNEQFF.

The CDR3 sequence is CASSPRRGVDTQYF. CDR3 bases: TGCGCCAGCAGCCCCCGGAGAGGTGTAGATACGCAGTATTTT. The chain joins TRBV5-1 to TRBJ2-3, with D unclear. This CDR3 comprises 14 residues. Deletions cut 4 bases from V and 5 bases from J, with 14 bases between. Germline-derived CDR1 and CDR2 are SGHRS and YFSETQ.

This clone was seen once. This chain joins TRBV16 and TRBJ1-2; 10 bases agree with TRBD1. The CDR3 runs to 13 residues. Germline assignment: CDR1 KGHSY and CDR2 FQNENV. Trimming took 4 bases from V and 8 from J; bases not matched to a gene: 4. The CDR3 spells CASSPDRGRGYTF. CDR3 DNA sequence: TGTGCCAGCAGCCCCGACAGGGGGCGAGGCTACACCTTC.

V is TRBV28 and J is TRBJ2-1, with 8 bases matching TRBD2. There are 16 residues in the CDR3. With V trimmed by 7 bases and J by 3 bases, 11 bases remained unmatched. The germline gives CDR1 MDHEN, CDR2 SYDVKM. CDR3 nucleotide sequence: TGTGCCAGCACCCGGGGGGGCCATCGGGTCTACAATGAGCAGTTCTTC. It is translated as CASTRGGHRVYNEQFF. Based on the CDR3 plus reference TRBV28 and TRBJ2-1, the full variable domain is DVKVTQSSRYLVKRTGEKVFLECVQDMDHENMFWYRQDPGLGLRLIYFSYDVKMKEKGDIPEGYSVSREKKERFSLILESASTNQTSMYLCASTRGGHRVYNEQFFGPGTRLTVL.

This chain connects TRBV25-1 to TRBJ2-2, with D tentatively TRBD1 (6 bases). Trimming shortened V by 6 bases and J by 6 bases, and 20 bases separated the two germline ends. The CDR3 extends over 16 amino acids. CDR1 and CDR2 (germline): MGHDK, SYGVNS. The CDR3 DNA is TGTGCCAGCAGAGGGGTTAGGAGAGGGGGAGCCGGGGAGCTGTTTTTT. This codes for CASRGVRRGGAGELFF.

The rearrangement links TRBV3-1 (or the pseudogene TRBV3-2) to TRBJ2-3; D uncertain. The CDR3 extends over 15 amino acids. Germline V gene sequence: CDR1 LGHDT, CDR2 YNNKEL (reference sequence). Trimming left V 5 bases short and J 4 bases short, with 16 bases between. The CDR3 spells CASSFQKSRSDTQYF. For the CDR3, the DNA is TGTGCCAGCAGCTTCCAAAAAAGCAGGTCAGATACGCAGTATTTT.

The J gene is TRBJ1-2, the V gene TRBV9, with a weak D call TRBD1 (6 bases). Germline V gives CDR1 SGDLS, CDR2 YYNGEE. The CDR3 covers 14 residues. The ends were cut back, 3 bases at V and 6 bases at J, with 15 bases in the middle. The CDR3: CASSAYYRDDGYTF. The CDR3 DNA follows: TGTGCCAGCAGCGCCTACTACAGGGATGATGGCTACACCTTC. Filled out from reference TRBV9 and TRBJ1-2, the complete variable domain reads DSGVTQTPKHLITATGQRVTLRCSPRSGDLSVYWYQQSLDQGLQFLIQYYNGEERAKGNILERFSAQQFPDLHSELNLSSLELGDSALYFCASSAYYRDDGYTFGSGTRLTVV.

V and J are TRBV7-2 and TRBJ2-7, with TRBD2 matching 8 bases. After removal of 4 bases from V and 0 bases from J, the junction contained 5 bases not matched to a gene. Germline CDR1 reads SGHTA; CDR2 reads FQGNSA. The CDR3 runs 15 residues. The CDR3 DNA follows: TGTGCCAGCAGCTCCGTAAGCGGGAGCTCCTACGAGCAGTACTTC. Protein sequence: CASSSVSGSSYEQYF. The full variable domain, rest sourced from reference TRBV7-2 and TRBJ2-7, is GAGVSQSPSNKVTEKGKDVELRCDPISGHTALYWYRQSLGQGLEFLIYFQGNSAPDKSGLPSDRFSAERTGGSVSTLTIQRTQQEDSAVYLCASSSVSGSSYEQYFGPGTRLTVT.

This chain links TRBV28 with TRBJ1-2; the D is unclear. CDR1 and CDR2 from the germline V gene are MDHEN and SYDVKM. Trimming took off 3 bases at V and 4 bases at J, with 9 bases between the two ends. The CDR3 loop spans 13 amino acids. CDR3 loop: CASSFQDVYGYTF. The DNA of the CDR3 is TGTGCCAGCAGTTTCCAGGATGTCTATGGCTACACCTTC.

In its sample, this clone was seen once. This CDR3 is CASSFTGRSNEKLFF. CDR3 coding DNA: TGTGCCAGTAGTTTCACAGGTAGATCCAATGAAAAACTGTTTTTT. V and J are TRBV19 and TRBJ1-4; TRBD1 might be the D (5 bases). The CDR3 totals 15 residues. V dropped 5 bases and J dropped 5 bases, with 15 bases sitting between them. CDR1 is LNHDA and CDR2 is SQIVND in the germline V gene (reference sequence).

This clone appeared once. The CDR3 loop reads CAWSKRVSSYNEQFF. The CDR3, as DNA: TGTGCCTGGAGTAAGAGGGTGAGCTCCTACAATGAGCAGTTCTTC. The genes are TRBV30 and TRBJ2-1, with D possibly being TRBD2 (5 bases). With 2 bases removed from V and 0 bases from J, the gap between germline ends came to 11 bases. The CDR3 length is 15 residues. From germline, CDR1 is GTSNPN and CDR2 SVGIG (reference sequence).

The chain uses TRBV9 and TRBJ1-2; 11 bases match TRBD1. The CDR3 length is 14 residues. Per the germline V gene, CDR1 is SGDLS and CDR2 is YYNGEE. V lost 3 bases to trimming and J lost 6 bases; unmatched junction nucleotides: 4. The CDR3 loop is CASSGTGGANGYTF. In nucleotides, the CDR3 is TGTGCCAGCAGCGGGACAGGGGGCGCGAATGGCTACACCTTC.

This clone was detected only once. The chain employs TRBV7-2 and TRBJ2-1; tentative D call: TRBD2 (6 bases). The CDR3 spans 13 residues. V dropped 4 bases and J dropped 9 bases, with 13 bases sitting between them. Germline-derived CDR1 and CDR2 are SGHTA and FQGNSA. CDR3 nucleotides: TGTGCCAGCAGCTCGGAGGGCTGGGGTGAGCAGTTCTTC. Its protein product is CASSSEGWGEQFF.

The V call is TRBV4-3, the J call TRBJ1-1; 7 bases agree with TRBD1. CDR1 is LGHNA and CDR2 is YSLEER in the germline V gene. V was clipped by 4 bases and J by 0 bases; unmatched bases: 2. The CDR3 extends over 14 amino acids. CDR3 nucleotides: TGCGCCAGCAGCCGGGGGACAGTGAACACTGAAGCTTTCTTT. Translation: CASSRGTVNTEAFF.

With regard to this clone: Mismatch with germline at one junction end may stem from a read error. The V and J genes are TRBV7-2 and TRBJ2-2, with TRBD2 as a possible D gene (5 bases). This CDR3 contains 16 residues. CDR1 SGHTA and CDR2 FQGNSA come from the germline V gene. In nucleotides, the CDR3 is TGTGCCAGCAGCTTATGGACGGGGAGAGACACTGGGGAGCTGTTTTTT. This codes for CASSLWTGRDTGELFF. The entire variable domain, with the rest obtained from reference TRBV7-2 and TRBJ2-2, is as follows: GAGVSQSPSNKVTEKGKDVELRCDPISGHTALYWYRQSLGQGLEFLIYFQGNSAPDKSGLPSDRFSAERTGGSVSTLTIQRTQQEDSAVYLCASSLWTGRDTGELFFGEGSRLTVL.

The chain joins TRBV13 to TRBJ2-7; 7 bases match TRBD2. V lost 0 bases, J lost 6 bases, and 8 bases stayed unmatched. CDR1 PRHDT and CDR2 FYEKMQ come from the germline V gene (reference sequence). This CDR3 spans 15 amino acids. Written as DNA, the CDR3 is TGTGCCAGCAGCTTAGGGTCCGGGGGGAGAGGCGAGCAGTACTTC. This translates into CASSLGSGGRGEQYF.

This clone was observed once. V usage is TRBV10-3 and J usage is TRBJ2-1, with D possibly being TRBD1 (6 bases). The CDR3 totals 16 residues. Germline values: CDR1 ENHRY, CDR2 SYGVKD. Between the trimmed V and J ends, which lost 0 bases and 3 bases, there was a span of 12 bases. The chain's CDR3 is CAISESVGTIYNEQFF. The CDR3 region has the DNA TGTGCCATCAGTGAGTCGGTAGGGACAATCTACAATGAGCAGTTCTTC.

The rearrangement links TRBV27 to TRBJ1-1, with unresolved D. CDR1 and CDR2 (germline): MNHEY, SMNVEV (reference sequence). Trimming shortened V by 2 bases and J by 4 bases, and 5 bases separated the two germline ends. CDR3 length: 12 amino acids. Here the CDR3 DNA reads TGTGCCAGCAGTTTACCCAGCACTGAAGCTTTCTTT. It specifies CASSLPSTEAFF.

The chain joins TRBV5-1 to TRBJ1-6; D possibly corresponds to TRBD1 (6 bases). Germline V CDR1 and CDR2: SGHRS, YFSETQ. The V end was cut by 0 bases, the J end by 8 bases, with 15 bases between. The CDR3 sequence is 16 residues long. The CDR3: CASSLEGTRLHSPLHF. The CDR3 nucleotides read TGCGCCAGCAGCTTGGAGGGGACAAGACTTCATTCACCCCTCCACTTT.

This clone was seen just once. The chain links TRBV4-3 to TRBJ2-3; D is ambiguous. Germline CDR1 is LGHNA and CDR2 is YSLEER. The CDR3 is 17 residues long. The V and J ends lost 1 base and 3 bases respectively, with 17 bases between them. In nucleotides, the CDR3 is TGCGCCAGCAGCCAAGGGGCTGACACCCGCCGAACAGATACGCAGTATTTT. It encodes CASSQGADTRRTDTQYF.

The rearrangement joins TRBV28 to TRBJ2-7; D gene uncertain. Germline V gene lookup returns CDR1 MDHEN and CDR2 SYDVKM. The CDR3 runs to 12 residues. Trimming shortened V by 4 bases and J by 6 bases, and 10 bases separated the two germline ends. The CDR3 region has the DNA TGTGCCAGCAGTTCCACTACATCCGAGCAGTACTTC. Translated, it gives CASSSTTSEQYF. The full variable domain, its missing parts supplied by reference TRBV28 and TRBJ2-7, is DVKVTQSSRYLVKRTGEKVFLECVQDMDHENMFWYRQDPGLGLRLIYFSYDVKMKEKGDIPEGYSVSREKKERFSLILESASTNQTSMYLCASSSTTSEQYFGPGTRLTVT.

The genes are TRBV29-1 and TRBJ1-4; D is possibly TRBD1 (5 bases). The V gene lost 2 bases and the J gene lost 8 bases, with 12 bases spanning the gap. Germline V lookup: CDR1 SQVTM, CDR2 ANQGSEA. The CDR3 is made up of 13 amino acids. The CDR3, as DNA: TGCAGCGTTGAAAGGCAGGGTGGCGAAAAACTGTTTTTT. Amino acid sequence: CSVERQGGEKLFF.

CDR3 sequence reads: CASSQAESKVGNEQFF. In nucleotides, the CDR3 is TGTGCCAGCAGCCAAGCGGAGAGTAAAGTCGGCAATGAGCAGTTCTTC. This chain links TRBV3-1 (or the pseudogene TRBV3-2) with TRBJ2-1; no reliable D call. The CDR3 sequence is 16 residues long. Germline V CDR1 and CDR2: LGHDT, YNNKEL (reference sequence). The ends were cut back, 1 base at V and 6 bases at J, with 16 bases in the middle.

The chain uses TRBV6-1 and TRBJ1-5; 8 bases fit TRBD1. Germline V CDR1 and CDR2: MNHNS, SASEGT. V dropped 2 bases and J dropped 6; count of bases not matched to a gene: 18. CDR3 length equals 19 residues. The CDR3 here is CASSESTEGTGQISQPQHF. The CDR3 DNA follows: TGTGCCAGCAGTGAATCCACAGAAGGGACAGGCCAAATTAGTCAGCCCCAGCATTTT.